This T cell receptor beta chain was sequenced in a study of shared clonotypes between healthy human individuals. Clones were read by immunoSEQ multiplex PCR, and TCRdb kept only the in-frame ones, dropping some. The profile shows 1,500,000 or so clones, 96% of them singletons. This CDR3 spans 17 amino acids. The V end was cut by 2 bases, the J end by 2 bases, with 16 bases between. Germline V gene data show CDR1 as SGHRS and CDR2 as YFSETQ. The specimen was naive CD4+ T cells sorted from blood. Noted subset: CD45RA+ positively selected. The TCR originated in a man aged 25-45 years in good health. The chain is built from TRBV5-1 and TRBJ1-4; D is perhaps TRBD1 (5 bases). Here the CDR3 reads CASSLAEGLTTNEKLFF. The CDR3 DNA sequence: TGCGCCAGCAGCTTAGCCGAGGGACTGACGACTAATGAAAAACTGTTTTTT. The full variable domain, completed using reference TRBV5-1 and TRBJ1-4, is KAGVTQTPRYLIKTRGQQVTLSCSPISGHRSVSWYQQTPGQGLQFLFEYFSETQRNKGNFPGRFSGRQFSNSRSEMNVSTLELGDSALYLCASSLAEGLTTNEKLFFGSGTQLSVL.